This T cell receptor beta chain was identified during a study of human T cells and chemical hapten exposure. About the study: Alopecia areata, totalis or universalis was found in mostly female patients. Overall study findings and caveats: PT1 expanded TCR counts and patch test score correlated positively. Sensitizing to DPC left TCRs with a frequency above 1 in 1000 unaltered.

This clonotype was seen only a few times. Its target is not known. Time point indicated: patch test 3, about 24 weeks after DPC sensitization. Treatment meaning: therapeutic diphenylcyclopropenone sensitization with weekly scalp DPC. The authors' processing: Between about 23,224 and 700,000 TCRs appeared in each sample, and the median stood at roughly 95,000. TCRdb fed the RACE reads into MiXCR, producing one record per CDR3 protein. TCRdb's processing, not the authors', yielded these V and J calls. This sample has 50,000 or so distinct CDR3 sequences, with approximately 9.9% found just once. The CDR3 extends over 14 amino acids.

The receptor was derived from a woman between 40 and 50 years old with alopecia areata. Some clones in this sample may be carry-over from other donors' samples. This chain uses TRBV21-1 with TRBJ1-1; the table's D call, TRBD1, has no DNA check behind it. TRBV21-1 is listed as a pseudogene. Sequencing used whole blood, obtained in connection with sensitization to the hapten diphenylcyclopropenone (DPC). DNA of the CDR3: TGTGCCAGCAGCAAAGAAGGGTCAGGGGATGAAGCTTTCTTT. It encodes CASSKEGSGDEAFF.